The 2 T cell receptor beta chains in this list originate from one sample, sequenced in a study of blood T cell repertoires in COVID-19. Measured with immunoSEQ multiplex PCR; TCRdb has only the in-frame clones, and not every one. This table holds about 140,000 clones, 70% to 90% found once. The specimen was PBMCs or T cells enriched from blood (not recorded which). These receptor sequences come from a woman in her fifties or sixties with acute COVID-19.

The chain employs TRBV7-9 and TRBJ2-1; TRBD2 agrees at 7 bases. The CDR3 has 12 amino acids. V lost 1 base, J lost 15 bases, and 6 bases stayed unmatched. Germline V gene data show CDR1 as SEHNR and CDR2 as FQNEAQ (reference sequence). The CDR3 nucleotides read TGTGCCAGCAGCTTAGGTGCGGGAGAGGGGTTCTTC. Protein: CASSLGAGEGFF. The full variable domain, completed using reference TRBV7-9 and TRBJ2-1, is DTGVSQNPRHKITKRGQNVTFRCDPISEHNRLYWYRQTLGQGPEFLTYFQNEAQLEKSRLLSDRFSAERPKGSFSTLEIQRTEQGDSAMYLCASSLGAGEGFFGPGTRLTVL.

The rearrangement uses TRBV11-3 and TRBJ2-1, with TRBD2 matching over 11 bases. The CDR3 spans 19 residues. CDR1 and CDR2 (germline): SGHNT, YENEEA. Trimming took 1 base from V and 2 from J; bases not matched to a gene: 10. The CDR3 loop reads CASSLGSGRAGGPYNEQFF. The CDR3, as DNA: TGTGCCAGCAGCTTAGGTAGCGGGAGGGCCGGGGGACCCTACAATGAGCAGTTCTTC.